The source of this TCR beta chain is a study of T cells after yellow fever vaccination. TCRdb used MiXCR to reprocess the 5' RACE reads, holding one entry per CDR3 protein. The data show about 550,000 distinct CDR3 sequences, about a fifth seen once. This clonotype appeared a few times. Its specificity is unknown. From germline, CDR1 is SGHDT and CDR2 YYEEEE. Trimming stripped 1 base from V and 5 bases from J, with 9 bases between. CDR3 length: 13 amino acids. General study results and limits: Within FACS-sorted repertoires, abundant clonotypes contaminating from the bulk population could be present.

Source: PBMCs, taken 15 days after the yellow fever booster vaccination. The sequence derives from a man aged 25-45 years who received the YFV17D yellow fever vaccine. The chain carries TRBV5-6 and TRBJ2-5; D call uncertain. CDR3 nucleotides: TGTGCCAGCAGCTTGTTGGGATTCGAGACCCAGTACTTC. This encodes CASSLLGFETQYF.